This TCR beta chain was captured by sequencing in a study of cytomegalovirus exposure and HLA in healthy donors (dated by TCRdb to between 2016 and 2019). Regarding the research as a whole: In an earlier analysis of 550 to 750 of the donors, 250 to 350 Gb of sequence data and 100 million or so unique TCR beta sequences from about 180 million T cells were reported. An early release covering roughly 640 HLA-typed donors comprised about 300 gigabases of sequencing data and about 90 million unique TCR sequences. Of the roughly 390 genotyped donors, approximately 80% were placed in the genetic ancestry cluster associated with self-reported Caucasian donors. The aim of the study was to test whether cataloging public T cell receptors could identify signatures of past pathogen exposure. Using immunosequencing, the study profiled T cell repertoires from about 610 subjects and related those repertoires to cytomegalovirus serostatus. Along with the roughly 700-subject first cohort, a separate validation cohort of around 110 different subjects was used. To predict cytomegalovirus infection status, the study combined high-throughput TCR immunosequencing, statistical association of individual TCRs with disease status, and machine learning. In a later analysis, previously published TCR beta repertoires from 666 donors were re-analyzed and high-resolution HLA genotyping was added so that TCR occurrence patterns could be studied. Rather than using new phenotypic data, the later analysis identified candidate immune exposures from TCR beta sequences and from how often those sequences occurred across donors. In an earlier analysis of roughly 600 of the donors, high-throughput TCR beta sequencing was used to judge whether each TCR beta V gene segment behaved as functional or pseudogenic. Donor age, sex, ethnicity and CMV serostatus were compiled together with the repertoire data. Genome-wide SNP genotypes for about 60% of the roughly 670 donors were used in a later genetic analysis, which treated that subset as a discovery cohort. Every repertoire in the discovery cohort had been generated on one and the same sequencing platform. Class I and class II HLA loci were covered by the typing at four-digit resolution. The number of donors typed differed by locus, with roughly 620-630 for A, B, C, DRB1 and DQB1, roughly 520 for DQA1, 606 for DPA1, and 472 for DPB1. Because of strong linkage in the cohort, roughly 5 DR-DQ haplotypes were treated as single units for association and clustering. On average, roughly 200,000 unique TCR beta nucleotide sequences were sequenced per donor among 398 genotyped donors of the cohort, with 15% to 20% of those sequences being non-productive. What the authors observed across the whole study: Some IMGT-functional V segments, including TRBV6-2 and TRBV6-3, could not be distinguished by the 87-base-pair reads and were therefore excluded. A further reported finding was that TCR beta sequences accurately predicted the HLA-A and HLA-B alleles for most subjects in the first cohort. In the study, some 160 TCR beta chains were listed as associated with cytomegalovirus. Assigning TCR associations to individual alleles was difficult when HLA alleles, especially DR and DQ, strongly co-occurred. This cohort had only TCR beta chains sequenced, and the lack of alpha or paired-chain data limited which features could be detected. A later genetic analysis associated a missense DCLRE1C variant with V-gene and J-gene trimming of TCR beta chains, and an independent cohort replicated the association. Sequencing depth was assumed to be roughly uniform across donors in the presence/absence analyses, though that assumption may not hold. A later analysis found that HLA-associated TCR beta chains were more clonally expanded and had lower generation probabilities than equally common non-associated chains. Because some donors lacked HLA typing at each locus, the association tests relied only on the typed subset. Broadly in line with IMGT annotations, most TCR beta V segments showed up in productive rearrangements about 90% or about 30% of the time in an earlier analysis of 587 of the donors. The earlier analysis of some 560 of the donors excluded some 16 rarely observed V segments, including chromosome 9 orphons, because counts were too low. In both the original and validation cohorts, the classifier was reported to diagnose cytomegalovirus status with high specificity and sensitivity. A group of highly shared sequence variants was considered likely to be a technical artifact of the sequencing pipeline. In a later analysis, several top co-occurrence clusters were reported to appear linked to parvovirus B19, influenza, CMV and Epstein-Barr virus. Specific HLA alleles were associated with roughly 17,000 TCR beta sequences at a false discovery rate of 0.05 in a later analysis. In vitro tests confirmed that a few of the cytomegalovirus-associated TCR beta chains recognize cytomegalovirus antigens. Most TCR sequences were observed very rarely across donors, whereas some public TCRs were present in many individuals. In a later genetic analysis, fewer N-insertions in productive TCRs were reported among donors in an Asian-associated ancestry cluster than the approximately 710-donor mean. According to the authors, the approach could potentially be generalized to other disease states and immunological phenotypes. According to a later analysis, TCR association rates differed among HLA loci, with DRB1 alleles showing the most associated TCRs and HLA-C alleles showing the fewest. CMV serostatus was the only immune exposure information available for the cohort. According to a later analysis, most CMV-associated TCR beta chains appeared to be HLA-restricted, and the HLA associations seemed to be driven largely by CMV exposure. Correlated functional status among segregating V segments might reflect linkage disequilibrium, but an unknown experimental factor could not be ruled out.

The library was built by means of the immunoSEQ multiplex PCR assay. The multiplex PCR relied on a mix of 60 forward primers for TCR Vbeta segments and 13 reverse primers for TCR Jbeta segments. Amplification of the CDR3 region of rearranged TCR beta genes was performed with a multiplex PCR assay on genomic DNA. On the Illumina HiSeq System, the amplified TCR beta libraries were sequenced as 87-base-pair reads. In the paper's pipeline: In a later analysis, approximately 74 million unique TCR beta chains were counted across the roughly 670 repertoires, and around 10 million of these chains were shared by at least two donors. Raw reads were error-corrected and collapsed into unique sequences by a nearest-neighbor algorithm in which closely related sequences were merged to remove PCR and sequencing errors. Alignment of CDR3 sequences to IMGT reference sequences was used to assign V, D and J gene segments. Each retained sequence needed at least a six-nucleotide match to both a V gene segment and a J gene segment. A rearrangement was called productive if the CDR3 had no stop codons and remained in frame with V and J, and every other rearrangement was called non-productive. CDR3 was defined by IMGT convention, running from the second conserved V-encoded cysteine to the conserved J-encoded phenylalanine. The earlier analysis of around 640 of the donors excluded sequences that lacked an unambiguous match to a single V gene segment. An earlier analysis of a few hundred of the donors called V segments functional above 56.7% productive rearrangements and segregating when the between-donor standard deviation exceeded 5%. A statistical classification framework was developed to diagnose cytomegalovirus status using the catalog of TCR beta chain sequences. In a later analysis, V and J genes were assigned by comparing TCR nucleotide sequences against IMGT/GENE-DB human TR gene sequences. A later analysis assigned CDR3 sequences and most-parsimonious VDJ recombination scenarios with the TCRdist pipeline. In a later analysis, each TCR beta chain was defined by its CDR3 amino acid sequence together with its V-gene family, and reads lacking a unique V-gene family were excluded. A later analysis removed 450 to 600 highly shared, low-generation-probability nucleotide sequences to deal with suspected cross-contamination and a sequencing artifact. In a later analysis, a clonal expansion index was calculated for each public chain from normalized within-repertoire ranks of inferred template counts. In a later analysis, generation probabilities were computed with a VDJ recombination model fitted to out-of-frame rearrangements, and the resulting probabilities were checked against IGoR. A later analysis scored TCR-TCR, TCR-HLA and TCR-CMV co-occurrence with hypergeometric tests, applying a repertoire-size bias correction to TCR pairs. In a later analysis, false discovery rates were estimated by permuting HLA or CMV assignments 20 times. In a later analysis, co-occurring TCRs were grouped with DBSCAN, and TCRdist sequence similarity was added when clustering was performed within HLA-allele-positive subsets. Repertoires with fewer than 30,000 or more than 120,000 public chains, plus five repertoires with anomalous nucleotide sharing, were excluded from co-occurrence clustering. TCRdb carries this immuneACCESS record with in-frame sequences only. Its versions omit some clonotypes, under half of them owing to an unresolved V gene in the studies checked, with the rest unexplained. That table supplies the V and J calls and clone size; D and trimming were determined from the DNA. Here the sample has over 150,000 clones; roughly 74% occur a single time. 2.8% of the sample rests with the top ten.

Trimmed from V: 4 bases; trimmed from J: 7 bases; junction bases lacking a gene match: 11. From its cysteine to its phenylalanine, the CDR3 spans 17 amino acids. Only CDR3 DNA is held: 51 bases, read in frame from base 1. Per the germline V gene, MGHDK is the CDR1 and SYGVNS is the CDR2. In total, approximately 610 healthy bone marrow donors made up the cohort. All cohort members were sampled while nominally healthy, although unrecorded immune exposures were likely present. The donor was CMV seronegative and was included in the group of 352 seronegative cohort members. Each donor provided a peripheral blood sample, and peripheral blood mononuclear cells were used for TCR beta sequencing. Genomic DNA was extracted from the blood cell samples with the Qiagen DNeasy Blood Extraction Kit. This clone was found once. There is no known antigen for this receptor. No base quality values were provided; no much bigger clone lies one nucleotide off.

The chain is encoded by TRBV25-1 joined to TRBJ1-5, with 12 junctional bases fitting TRBD1. Sample: PBMCs. The sequence was collected from a man between 18 and 35 years old in good health and CMV-seronegative. CDR3 protein: CASSGFPGQGAGQPQHF. In nucleotides, the sequence is TGTGCCAGCAGTGGATTCCCGGGACAGGGGGCTGGACAGCCCCAGCATTTT.